This T cell receptor (beta chain) comes out of a study of T cell repertoires in cytomegalovirus infection. Overall study: Use of recently identified HLA-C-restricted and well-studied HLA-B-restricted CMV epitopes was part of the study. An indication of both CMV infection and matching HLA type came from public TCR beta signatures. Study-wide findings and caveats: CMV-specific HLA-C-restricted TCR beta clonotypes dominated the ex vivo response. Summed frequency of shared TCR beta families picked out CMV carriers who also had the relevant HLA.

TCRdb processed the reads anew with MiXCR; each CDR3 protein has one entry. The repertoire holds hundreds of thousands of distinct CDR3 sequences, around 32% seen once, with roughly an eighth in the top ten. As concerns this clonotype: Its antigen is unidentified.

The CDR3 runs 12 residues. The ends were cut back, 5 bases at V and 11 bases at J, with 12 bases in the middle. Germline V gives CDR1 SEHNR, CDR2 FQNEAQ (reference sequence). This chain connects TRBV7-9 to TRBJ1-4; no clear D gene. Sequencing used cultured CD8+ T cells from PBMCs, obtained from culture after CMV antigen stimulation. The sequence was obtained from a human donor in good health (CMV status not recorded). Some clones in this sample may be carry-over from other donors' samples. The CDR3 spells CASSPPTAKLFF. The CDR3, as DNA: TGTGCCAGCAGCCCTCCGACCGCCAAACTGTTTTTT.